This TCR beta chain is from a study of vaccination and CD4 T cells after COVID-19. This clonotype was counted a few times. Its antigen is as yet unknown. Germline lookup yields CDR1 MNHEY and CDR2 SMNVEV (reference sequence). V was pared by 7 bases and J by 11 bases, with 9 bases of the junction left unmatched. The CDR3 is made up of 12 amino acids. TCRdb re-derived calls from the PCR reads in MiXCR, one entry per CDR3 protein. This sample has 30,000 or so distinct CDR3 sequences; approximately 49% occur once, and the top ten carry 5.8%. Findings of the study overall: Median SARS-CoV-2-reactive clonotype numbers went up from about 22 to 38, but not significantly.

Time point noted: late sampling 161 to 241 days after vaccination in a few convalescent patients. The genes are TRBV27 and TRBJ1-1, with 8 nucleotides matching TRBD1. The input for sequencing was CD4+ T cells from blood, taken about 7 months after SARS-CoV-2 vaccination. The receptor comes from a human donor who had recovered from COVID-19. The CDR3 DNA reads as TGTGCCAGCATGCAGGGGGCTCGGCGGGCTTTCTTT. Its translation is CASMQGARRAFF.